This T cell receptor (beta chain) was observed in a study of T cells in Graves' hyperthyroidism and ophthalmopathy. Germline-derived CDR1 and CDR2 are MNHNS and SASEGT. This CDR3 region has 15 residues. The J segment lost 5 bases and the V segment lost 4 bases, leaving 7 bases of the junction unmatched. Ophthalmopathy cases met thresholds of Clinical Activity Score at least 3, NOSPECS grade at least 4 and duration under 3 months. Patients with uncontrolled infections, other autoimmune diseases, pregnancy or lactation were excluded. Many counts were recorded for this clonotype. Regions amplified from RNA transcripts were the TCR beta CDR3 regions. In the first-round RT-PCR of the TCR CDR3, the HTBI primer set was used. TCRdb independently ran MiXCR on the multiplex PCR reads; one entry per CDR3 protein. The sample has approximately 430,000 distinct CDR3 sequences, roughly 14% seen once.

The chain links TRBV6-1 to TRBJ2-3; TRBD1 agrees at 9 bases. This receptor was identified in a young man with Graves' ophthalmopathy. Sequenced material: blood. This CDR3 reads CASSAGGQGIDTQYF. For the CDR3, the DNA is TGTGCCAGCAGTGCTGGGGGACAGGGAATAGATACGCAGTATTTT.